This TCR beta chain appears in the sequencing data of a study of early stage breast cancer tumors. As for the study in general: Most invasive tumors, about 80% of the 16, were ER+/PR+/HER2-.

Trimming removed 1 base from V and 9 bases from J, with 10 bases in between. Germline CDR1 SGHNT, CDR2 YENEEA. This CDR3 spans 13 amino acids. Measured with immunoSEQ multiplex PCR; TCRdb has only the in-frame clones, and not every one. The data contain 4,800 or so clones, about two thirds of them singletons. Sequences were obtained from normal breast tissue next to the tumor. V gene TRBV11-3 combines with J gene TRBJ2-1; D is uncertain. The TCR originated in a person in their sixties or seventies with breast cancer. The CDR3 here is CASSLGRLPEQFF. In nucleotides, the CDR3 is TGTGCCAGCAGCTTAGGAAGGTTACCTGAGCAGTTCTTC.